The 7 T cell receptor beta chains listed next were all sequenced from one sample in a study of chemoradiotherapy in HPV16-positive cancers. Clones were sequenced by immunoSEQ multiplex PCR, and TCRdb holds only the in-frame ones, with some missing. The data contain 9,500 to 15,000 clones, 90% of them singletons. Sample collection was performed from a patient who underwent chemoradiotherapy. Receptors originate from a human donor with HPV-associated anogenital cancer.

This clone was seen a single time. This chain links TRBV30 with TRBJ2-1; D not resolved. The CDR3 totals 14 residues. Germline CDR1 GTSNPN, CDR2 SVGIG (reference sequence). V lost 0 bases to trimming and J lost 0 bases, with 6 bases between them. CDR3 coding DNA: TGTGCCTGGAGTGTGGGTGGCTCCTACAATGAGCAGTTCTTC. It translates to CAWSVGGSYNEQFF. Using reference TRBV30 and TRBJ2-1 for the parts outside the CDR3, the full variable domain is SQTIHQWPATLVQPVGSPLSLECTVEGTSNPNLYWYRQAAGRGLQLLFYSVGIGQISSEVPQNLSASRPQDRQFILSSKKLLLSDSGFYLCAWSVGGSYNEQFFGPGTRLTVL.

This clone has just one count. V is TRBV7-9 and J is TRBJ1-1; TRBD1 is a possible D gene (5 bases). V was clipped by 2 bases and J by 6 bases, with 13 bases between them. The CDR3 spans 14 residues. The V gene's germline CDR1 is SEHNR and CDR2 FQNEAQ (reference sequence). CDR3 amino acids: CASSLPRDWPEAFF. Written as DNA, the CDR3 is TGTGCCAGCAGCTTACCCAGGGACTGGCCTGAAGCTTTCTTT.

The chain joins TRBV6-1 to TRBJ1-3; unclear D gene. The V gene lost 4 bases and the J gene lost 2 bases, with 12 bases spanning the gap. Germline V CDR1 and CDR2: MNHNS, SASEGT. The CDR3 contains 15 residues. CDR3 region: CASSGTGYTGNTIYF. CDR3 nucleotides: TGTGCCAGCAGTGGAACGGGGTATACTGGAAACACCATATATTTT.

The rearrangement links TRBV6-4 to TRBJ2-3; the D gene is possibly TRBD2 (5 bases). V was cut by 3 bases and J by 0 bases, with 10 bases left in between. The CDR3 loop spans 15 amino acids. Per the germline V gene, CDR1 is MRHNA and CDR2 is SNTAGT. In nucleotides, the CDR3 is TGTGCCAGCAGTGAGACGACTACTAGCACAGATACGCAGTATTTT. Its protein is CASSETTTSTDTQYF.

CDR3 nucleotides: TGTGCCAGTACGCAGGTGGACAGGCCCTACTATGGCTACACCTTC. Translating gives CASTQVDRPYYGYTF. The chain links TRBV19 to TRBJ1-2; 7 bases fit TRBD1. Germline V gene data show CDR1 as LNHDA and CDR2 as SQIVND (reference sequence). Trimming took 7 bases from V and 3 from J; bases not matched to a gene: 11. The CDR3 runs 15 residues.

CDR3: CAWSLIPGETQYF. The CDR3 DNA sequence: TGTGCCTGGAGCCTGATTCCGGGGGAGACCCAGTACTTC. V is TRBV30 and J is TRBJ2-5; TRBD2 might be the D (5 bases). This CDR3 is built from 13 residues. The germline CDR1 and CDR2 sequences are GTSNPN and SVGIG (reference sequence). Trimming pared 3 bases from V and 5 bases from J, leaving 13 bases between.

The rearrangement joins TRBV27 to TRBJ2-1; 12 bases match TRBD2. The CDR3 extends over 16 amino acids. CDR1 MNHEY and CDR2 SMNVEV come from the germline V gene (reference sequence). V shed 2 bases and J 6 bases; nucleotides not matched to a gene: 5. In nucleotides, the CDR3 is TGTGCCAGCAGTTTACTGAAGGGACTAGCGGGCAATGAGCAGTTCTTC. It is translated as CASSLLKGLAGNEQFF.